The 7 T cell receptor beta chains below all came from one sample that was sequenced in a study of cytomegalovirus exposure and HLA in healthy donors. The primer mix had 60 Vbeta and 13 Jbeta primers. Method: immunoSEQ multiplex PCR; TCRdb's copy keeps in-frame clones and lacks some. The sample contains fewer than 200,000 clones, under 90% of which appear only once. Sequencing used PBMCs. These TCRs come from a male donor in good health and CMV-seronegative.

The chain employs TRBV5-4 and TRBJ1-1, with TRBD1 matching 7 bases. This CDR3 has 15 amino acids. The germline CDR1 and CDR2 sequences are SGHNT and YYREEE (reference sequence). After removal of 4 bases from V and 2 bases from J, the junction contained 8 bases not matched to a gene. CDR3 in amino acids: CASSRDSTINTEAFF. As DNA, the CDR3 is TGTGCCAGCAGCAGGGACAGCACTATCAACACTGAAGCTTTCTTT.

The chain joins TRBV19 to TRBJ2-5, with D maybe TRBD2 (6 bases). The J call may be faulty, since TRBJ2-7 better matches the DNA end. The CDR3 spans 14 residues. Germline V CDR1 and CDR2: LNHDA, SQIVND (reference sequence). The CDR3 is CASSTQEGLYEQYF. DNA of the CDR3: TGTGCCAGTAGTACACAGGAGGGACTCTACGAGCAGTACTTC.

This chain joins TRBV18 and TRBJ2-3, with 12 bases lining up with TRBD2. Looked up from germline, CDR1 is KGHSH and CDR2 is LQKENI. The CDR3 totals 16 residues. With V trimmed by 5 bases and J by 6 bases, 9 bases remained unmatched. The CDR3 is CASSRLAGVDADTQYF. DNA for the CDR3: TGTGCCAGCTCAAGACTAGCGGGGGTAGATGCGGATACGCAGTATTTT.

This clone occurred a few times. The genes are TRBV29-1 and TRBJ2-3; D might be TRBD1 (5 bases). CDR3 length: 11 amino acids. Germline V CDR1 and CDR2: SQVTM, ANQGSEA. Trimming removed 6 bases at V and 6 bases at J, with 10 bases between. CDR3 DNA: TGCAGCGTCACCTGGGGCGATACGCAGTATTTT. Translation: CSVTWGDTQYF.

This clone has more than one count but fewer than ten. J is TRBJ2-7 and V is TRBV7-9, with 10 bases matching TRBD2. This CDR3 is built from 14 residues. V trimming: 4 bases; J trimming: 4 bases; junction bases outside the gene matches: 4. Germline values: CDR1 SEHNR, CDR2 FQNEAQ (reference sequence). CDR3 sequence (DNA): TGTGCCAGCAGCTCTAGCGGGAGAGGGTACGAGCAGTACTTC. Protein product: CASSSSGRGYEQYF.

CDR3 loop: CASSFSQGKNEQFF. The CDR3 coding sequence is TGCGCCAGCAGCTTTTCACAGGGGAAGAATGAGCAGTTCTTC. V usage is TRBV5-1 and J usage is TRBJ2-1, with 7 bases matching TRBD1. The CDR3 is made up of 14 amino acids. Germline V CDR1 and CDR2: SGHRS, YFSETQ. Trimming at V came to 2 bases and at J to 7 bases, leaving 6 bases not matched to a gene.

The chain carries TRBV19 and TRBJ2-1; no clear D. V lost 6 bases to trimming and J lost 0 bases, with 12 bases between them. The CDR3 contains 15 residues. Germline V gives CDR1 LNHDA, CDR2 SQIVND (reference sequence). In nucleotides, the CDR3 is TGTGCCAGTAGCCTCCCTGACTCCTCCTACAATGAGCAGTTCTTC. Translated: CASSLPDSSYNEQFF.